The 27 T cell receptor beta chains below come from one sample, sequenced in a study of CD8 T cells in ankylosing spondylitis. In TCRdb, the 5' RACE reads were re-called with MiXCR into one record per CDR3 protein. This repertoire shows some 130,000 distinct CDR3 sequences, 6% to 8% found once; its top ten account for around 12%. Specimen: blood, either unsorted or a sorted T cell fraction (not recorded which). These receptors came from a female donor with ankylosing spondylitis or in good health (not recorded which).

This clonotype has a count of ten or more. The V call is TRBV5-1, the J call TRBJ2-6; D gene ambiguous. The CDR3 is 17 amino acids. Per germline, CDR1 SGHRS and CDR2 YFSETQ. V was cut by 1 base and J by 1 base, with 12 bases left in between. CDR3 in amino acids: CASSLLQILSGANVLTF. CDR3 bases: TGCGCCAGCAGCTTGTTGCAGATTTTATCTGGGGCCAACGTCCTGACTTTC.

This clonotype was detected ten times or more. The chain has TRBV4-2 and TRBJ2-7, with D possibly being TRBD2 (5 bases). The CDR3 is made up of 15 amino acids. The germline V gene encodes CDR1 LGHNA and CDR2 YNFKEQ. V was shortened by 4 bases and J by 0 bases, with 13 bases between the two germline ends. The DNA for the CDR3 is TGTGCCAGCAGCCGCGACTATATCAACTCCTACGAGCAGTACTTC. Protein sequence: CASSRDYINSYEQYF.

This clonotype was observed at least ten times. The V and J genes are TRBV5-1 and TRBJ1-3; D unclear. V was shortened by 0 bases and J by 3 bases, with 7 bases between the two germline ends. The germline CDR1 and CDR2 sequences are SGHRS and YFSETQ. There are 14 residues in the CDR3. DNA of the CDR3: TGCGCCAGCAGCTTGGATGGGTTTGGAAACACCATATATTTT. It yields the protein CASSLDGFGNTIYF.

This clonotype was picked up many times. The chain uses TRBV7-8 and TRBJ1-2, with D uncertain. CDR1 is SGHVS and CDR2 is FQNEAQ in the germline V gene. Deletions cut 2 bases from V and 8 bases from J, with 9 bases between. The CDR3 consists of 12 residues. CDR3 protein: CASSLNSLGYTF. Here the CDR3 DNA reads TGTGCCAGCAGCTTAAACTCCCTCGGCTACACCTTC.

In this sample, this clonotype turned up many times. This CDR3 is CASSQITTGTEAFF. The DNA for the CDR3 is TGCGCCAGCAGCCAAATTACTACAGGGACTGAAGCTTTCTTT. The chain joins TRBV4-1 to TRBJ1-1; weak D call: TRBD1 (6 bases). V was clipped by 2 bases and J by 5 bases, with 12 bases between them. Germline V gene data show CDR1 as MGHRA and CDR2 as YSYEKL. This CDR3 comprises 14 residues.

This clonotype was recorded many times. The chain employs TRBV12-3 or TRBV12-4 and TRBJ1-4, with D unresolved. Deletions cut 6 bases from V and 4 bases from J, with 9 bases between. The CDR3 has 13 residues. In DNA, the CDR3 is TGTGCCAGCAGGGCCGGCATTAATGAAAAACTGTTTTTT. It is translated as CASRAGINEKLFF.

The sample holds many counts of this clonotype. This rearrangement joins TRBV5-6 to TRBJ1-1; unclear D gene. V lost 3 bases to trimming and J lost 4 bases, with 7 bases between them. The germline CDR1 and CDR2 sequences are SGHDT and YYEEEE. The CDR3 covers 12 residues. CDR3 protein: CASSWFGTEAFF. The CDR3 nucleotides read TGTGCCAGCAGCTGGTTCGGCACTGAAGCTTTCTTT. The complete variable domain, with remaining parts taken from reference TRBV5-6 and TRBJ1-1, reads DAGVTQSPTHLIKTRGQQVTLRCSPKSGHDTVSWYQQALGQGPQFIFQYYEEEERQRGNFPDRFSGHQFPNYSSELNVNALLLGDSALYLCASSWFGTEAFFGQGTRLTVV.

This clonotype was found many times. The V call is TRBV7-2, the J call TRBJ2-1; 7 bases align to TRBD1. V lost 5 bases, J lost 0 bases, and 4 bases stayed unmatched. The CDR3 is made up of 15 amino acids. The germline gives CDR1 SGHTA, CDR2 FQGNSA. The CDR3 coding sequence is TGTGCCAGCAGCCCGGACAGGAGCTCCTACAATGAGCAGTTCTTC. This gives the protein CASSPDRSSYNEQFF.

This clonotype was recorded many times. The V and J genes are TRBV15 and TRBJ2-1; D unresolved. The ends were cut back, 3 bases at V and 8 bases at J, with 11 bases in the middle. Germline V gives CDR1 LNHNV, CDR2 YYDKDF (reference sequence). The CDR3 length is 13 residues. The CDR3 spells CATSRMYGDEQFF. The DNA for the CDR3 is TGTGCCACCAGCAGGATGTACGGCGATGAGCAGTTCTTC.

V gene TRBV21-1 combines with J gene TRBJ2-4; the table's D call, TRBD2, was not checked against the DNA. TRBV21-1 corresponds to a pseudogene. This CDR3 spans 14 amino acids. The CDR3, as DNA: TGTGCCAGCAGCCGCGAGGGGGCCAAAAACATTCAGTACTTC. Amino acid sequence: CASSREGAKNIQYF.

A note on this clonotype: It may be a read error: a sequence one base away is much more abundant. The CDR3 bases are TGTACCAGCAGCCGAGGGGAGAACTATGGCTACACCTTC. The encoded protein is CTSSRGENYGYTF. V is TRBV25-1 and J is TRBJ1-2, with D perhaps TRBD1 (5 bases). Germline CDR1 is MGHDK and CDR2 is SYGVNS. The CDR3 spans 13 residues.

This clonotype was picked up a small number of times. The CDR3 here is CASSDEDGTYEQYF. The CDR3 bases are TGTGCCAGCAGTGATGAAGACGGCACCTACGAGCAGTACTTC. The V gene is TRBV6-1, the J gene TRBJ2-7; D is unclear. This CDR3 is built from 14 residues. The V end was cut by 3 bases, the J end by 2 bases, with 11 bases between. CDR1 is MNHNS, CDR2 SASEGT, per germline.

This clonotype was observed many times. The rearrangement links TRBV29-1 to TRBJ2-3; TRBD1 matches at 7 bases. There are 15 residues in the CDR3. In germline, CDR1 is SQVTM, CDR2 ANQGSEA. Trimming removed 4 bases from V and 2 bases from J; junction bases left unmatched: 9. The CDR3 spells CSVATGTANTDTQYF. DNA for the CDR3: TGCAGCGTTGCAACCGGGACAGCTAACACAGATACGCAGTATTTT.

This clonotype has at least ten counts. The chain joins TRBV7-9 to TRBJ2-3, with a possible D match to TRBD1 (6 bases). Germline V lookup: CDR1 SEHNR, CDR2 FQNEAQ (reference sequence). V was cut by 5 bases and J by 0 bases, with 12 bases left in between. The CDR3 has 15 residues. In DNA form, the CDR3 reads TGTGCCAGCAGCCGGCCAGGGGCCAGCACAGATACGCAGTATTTT. Its protein is CASSRPGASTDTQYF. The entire variable domain, with the rest obtained from reference TRBV7-9 and TRBJ2-3, is as follows: DTGVSQNPRHKITKRGQNVTFRCDPISEHNRLYWYRQTLGQGPEFLTYFQNEAQLEKSRLLSDRFSAERPKGSFSTLEIQRTEQGDSAMYLCASSRPGASTDTQYFGPGTRLTVL.

The J gene is TRBJ2-3, the V gene TRBV9; 9 positions agree with TRBD1. Germline V CDR1 and CDR2: SGDLS, YYNGEE. The V segment lost 4 bases and the J segment 3 bases; nucleotides outside the gene matches: 6. This CDR3 contains 15 residues. The CDR3 is CASSSRTGETDTQYF. DNA for the CDR3: TGTGCCAGCAGCTCTAGGACAGGGGAAACAGATACGCAGTATTTT. The full variable domain, rest sourced from reference TRBV9 and TRBJ2-3, is DSGVTQTPKHLITATGQRVTLRCSPRSGDLSVYWYQQSLDQGLQFLIQYYNGEERAKGNILERFSAQQFPDLHSELNLSSLELGDSALYFCASSSRTGETDTQYFGPGTRLTVL.

This clonotype was counted ten times or more. As DNA, the CDR3 is TGTGCCAGCAGCCAGGGGGGGGGAGCCCAGCATTTT. Translating gives CASSQGGGAQHF. This sequence joins TRBV12-3 or TRBV12-4 and TRBJ1-5; TRBD1 matches at 7 bases. V was pared by 6 bases and J by 11 bases, with 7 bases of the junction left unmatched. The CDR3 has 12 amino acids.

This clonotype was found many times. CDR3 DNA: TGTGCCACCATGGAGACAGGGGATGAAAAACTGTTTTTT. Translated, it gives CATMETGDEKLFF. The V call is TRBV6-6, the J call TRBJ1-4, with 8 bases that match TRBD1. CDR3 length: 13 amino acids. V was clipped by 10 bases and J by 6 bases; unmatched bases: 7. CDR1 and CDR2 from the germline V gene are MNHNY and SVGAGI (reference sequence).

The genes are TRBV5-1 and TRBJ2-3; 10 nucleotides line up with TRBD2. Germline CDR1 and CDR2: SGHRS and YFSETQ. With V trimmed by 5 bases and J by 1 base, 7 bases remained unmatched. CDR3 length equals 16 residues. The CDR3, as DNA: TGCGCCAGCAGAACCGGACTAGCGGATGGCACAGATACGCAGTATTTT. It yields the protein CASRTGLADGTDTQYF.

This clonotype was detected many times. J is TRBJ2-7 and V is TRBV4-3; TRBD1 might be the D (6 bases). Deletions cut 0 bases from V and 2 bases from J, with 11 bases between. This CDR3 region has 15 residues. The germline CDR1 and CDR2 sequences are LGHNA and YSLEER. CDR3: CASSQDRGQAYEQYF. In DNA, the CDR3 is TGCGCCAGCAGCCAAGATAGGGGACAAGCCTACGAGCAGTACTTC.

V usage is TRBV20-1 and J usage is TRBJ1-1; 7 bases agree with TRBD1. This CDR3 spans 15 amino acids. CDR1 DFQATT and CDR2 SNEGSKA come from the germline V gene (reference sequence). V shed 4 bases and J 3 bases; nucleotides not matched to a gene: 11. CDR3 loop: CSANRNRGPYTEAFF. The CDR3 nucleotides are TGCAGTGCTAACCGGAACAGGGGACCTTACACTGAAGCTTTCTTT.

This clonotype was recorded at least ten times. The chain links TRBV5-1 to TRBJ2-5; possibly TRBD1 for D (5 bases). Germline-derived CDR1 and CDR2 are SGHRS and YFSETQ. V was clipped by 0 bases and J by 0 bases, with 6 bases between them. The CDR3 covers 14 residues. The CDR3 bases are TGCGCCAGCAGCTTGGGGACAAACCAAGAGACCCAGTACTTC. Amino acid sequence: CASSLGTNQETQYF.

The V call is TRBV20-1, the J call TRBJ1-2, with a tentative D call TRBD1 (6 bases). There are 14 residues in the CDR3. V lost 0 bases and J lost 4, with 12 bases in between. Germline-derived CDR1 and CDR2 are DFQATT and SNEGSKA (reference sequence). CDR3 sequence reads: CSARDMGASYGYTF. DNA of the CDR3: TGCAGTGCTAGAGACATGGGGGCCAGCTATGGCTACACCTTC.

This clonotype was seen many times. The rearrangement joins TRBV7-3 to TRBJ1-6; 7 bases map to TRBD1. CDR3 length: 15 residues. With 5 bases clipped from V and 4 bases from J, the junction kept 5 bases outside the gene matches. In germline, CDR1 is SGHTA, CDR2 FQGTGA. CDR3 in DNA: TGTGCCAGCAGCCAAGGGGGCTATTATAATTCACCCCTCCACTTT. Its translation: CASSQGGYYNSPLHF.

This clonotype has a count of ten or more. This rearrangement joins TRBV5-4 to TRBJ2-7; D possibly corresponds to TRBD2 (7 bases). With 5 bases removed from V and 3 bases from J, the gap between germline ends came to 15 bases. This CDR3 comprises 14 residues. Germline V lookup: CDR1 SGHNT, CDR2 YYREEE (reference sequence). The CDR3 here is CASSPRGDIYEQYF. The CDR3 DNA reads TGTGCCAGCAGTCCTCGGGGGGACATCTACGAGCAGTACTTC.

Many counts were recorded for this clonotype. The chain joins TRBV18 to TRBJ1-1; possibly TRBD1 for D (5 bases). The germline CDR1 and CDR2 sequences are KGHSH and LQKENI. Trimming cost V 5 bases and J 5 bases, with 12 bases left between them. There are 13 residues in the CDR3. CDR3 protein: CASSTLGGTEAFF. Written as DNA, the CDR3 is TGTGCCAGCTCAACACTCGGGGGTACTGAAGCTTTCTTT.

V and J are TRBV27 and TRBJ2-2; D uncertain. CDR1 is MNHEY, CDR2 SMNVEV, per germline (reference sequence). The CDR3 runs to 14 residues. V lost 2 bases and J lost 8, with 12 bases in between. The CDR3 DNA reads as TGTGCCAGCAGTTTACCAACTTTCGGGGGGGAGCTGTTTTTT. Protein sequence: CASSLPTFGGELFF.

This clonotype was recorded at least ten times. The rearrangement links TRBV5-1 to TRBJ2-1; tentative D call: TRBD2 (6 bases). The CDR3 contains 16 residues. CDR1 SGHRS and CDR2 YFSETQ come from the germline V gene. Trimming removed 1 base from V and 8 bases from J, with 19 bases in between. The CDR3 DNA follows: TGCGCCAGCAGCTTGTCAATAGTGGGACTTGCGGATGAGCAGTTCTTC. It encodes CASSLSIVGLADEQFF.